Below, 21 T cell receptor beta chains from the same sample are listed, as sequenced in a study of blood T cell repertoires in COVID-19. Using immunoSEQ multiplex PCR, the repertoire was profiled, and TCRdb retains in-frame clones only, with some absent. The table includes just over 300,000 clones, nearly 90% detected once. Sequencing input: PBMCs or T cells enriched from blood (not recorded which). The receptor source for this set is a woman under 30 with acute COVID-19.

This clone was detected once. The rearrangement uses TRBV10-3 and TRBJ2-3; 12 nucleotides align to TRBD2. Germline V lookup: CDR1 ENHRY, CDR2 SYGVKD. The CDR3 totals 17 residues. After removal of 6 bases from V and 1 base from J, the junction contained 8 bases not matched to a gene. CDR3 region: CAIRRRLAGEGTDTQYF. The CDR3 DNA is TGTGCCATCAGGCGACGACTAGCGGGAGAAGGCACAGATACGCAGTATTTT.

This chain connects TRBV27 to TRBJ2-2; 9 bases fit TRBD2. Germline V gene data show CDR1 as MNHEY and CDR2 as SMNVEV (reference sequence). Trimming cost V 6 bases and J 0 bases; bases outside gene matches: 5. The length of the CDR3 is 16 residues. CDR3 DNA sequence: TGTGCCAGCAGAACGGGACTAGCTTCGAACACCGGGGAGCTGTTTTTT. Protein: CASRTGLASNTGELFF.

In DNA, the CDR3 is TGTGCCAGCTCACCCCTGCGGGCAGGGGGCACTGAAGCTTTCTTT. The encoded protein is CASSPLRAGGTEAFF. The V and J genes are TRBV18 and TRBJ1-1, with 7 bases that match TRBD1. Germline V gives CDR1 KGHSH, CDR2 LQKENI. The length of the CDR3 is 15 residues. Trimming cost V 3 bases and J 4 bases; bases outside gene matches: 8. Drawing the rest from reference TRBV18 and TRBJ1-1, the complete variable domain is NAGVMQNPRHLVRRRGQEARLRCSPMKGHSHVYWYRQLPEEGLKFMVYLQKENIIDESGMPKERFSAEFPKEGPSILRIQQVVRGDSAAYFCASSPLRAGGTEAFFGQGTRLTVV.

V and J are TRBV2 and TRBJ2-1; 13 nucleotides align to TRBD2. The CDR3 totals 21 residues. CDR1 is SNHLY, CDR2 FYNNEI, per germline. V dropped 8 bases and J dropped 2; count of bases not matched to a gene: 21. DNA of the CDR3: TGTGCCAGCGGGGACCTTTGGACTAGCGGGAGTAAAGCTCACCCCTACAATGAGCAGTTCTTC. Translation: CASGDLWTSGSKAHPYNEQFF. The entire variable domain, with the rest obtained from reference TRBV2 and TRBJ2-1, is as follows: EPEVTQTPSHQVTQMGQEVILRCVPISNHLYFYWYRQILGQKVEFLVSFYNNEISEKSEIFDDQFSVERPDGSNFTLKIRSTKLEDSAMYFCASGDLWTSGSKAHPYNEQFFGPGTRLTVL.

The sample holds one count of this clone. The rearrangement uses TRBV6-5 and TRBJ1-5; 8 positions match TRBD1. V lost 9 bases, J lost 3 bases, and 4 bases stayed unmatched. In germline, CDR1 is MNHEY, CDR2 SVGAGI. The CDR3 spans 13 residues. The CDR3 DNA reads TGTGCCAGTCGGACAGGGACCAATCAGCCCCAGCATTTT. It specifies CASRTGTNQPQHF.

This chain links TRBV19 with TRBJ1-3; D unresolved. The V gene lost 6 bases and the J gene lost 4 bases, with 13 bases spanning the gap. Germline lookup yields CDR1 LNHDA and CDR2 SQIVND (reference sequence). The CDR3 totals 14 residues. CDR3 in amino acids: CASSPGDAGNTIYF. The DNA for the CDR3 is TGTGCCAGTAGCCCCGGTGATGCGGGAAACACCATATATTTT.

The V and J genes are TRBV28 and TRBJ1-4; TRBD1 agrees at 9 bases. V trimming: 5 bases; J trimming: 8 bases; junction bases outside the gene matches: 12. This CDR3 spans 16 amino acids. Germline V gene data show CDR1 as MDHEN and CDR2 as SYDVKM. CDR3 coding DNA: TGTGCCAGCAGTCCCTTTCCGACAGGGGGAAGGGAAAAACTGTTTTTT. It specifies CASSPFPTGGREKLFF.

This chain uses TRBV30 with TRBJ1-6, with 7 bases identical to TRBD1. The CDR3 spans 14 residues. In germline, CDR1 is GTSNPN, CDR2 SVGIG (reference sequence). V was clipped by 1 base and J by 4 bases; unmatched bases: 1. The CDR3 nucleotides are TGTGCCTGGAGTGCGGGACAGTATAATTCACCCCTCCACTTT. Translating it yields CAWSAGQYNSPLHF.

This clone was seen a single time. This chain joins TRBV28 and TRBJ1-4; D is ambiguous. This CDR3 has 16 residues. V lost 6 bases, J lost 5 bases, and 19 bases lay in between. Germline CDR1 MDHEN, CDR2 SYDVKM. The CDR3 reads CASSPVKNPQNEKLFF. For the CDR3, the DNA is TGTGCCAGCAGCCCCGTGAAAAACCCACAAAATGAAAAACTGTTTTTT.

The V call is TRBV7-3, the J call TRBJ2-3; 10 bases align to TRBD2. The CDR3 runs 14 residues. CDR1 is SGHTA, CDR2 FQGTGA, per germline. V lost 4 bases, J lost 4 bases, and 2 bases stayed unmatched. The CDR3 coding sequence is TGTGCCAGCAGCTCCGGGACTAGCGCAGATACGCAGTATTTT. This translates into CASSSGTSADTQYF.

The chain combines TRBV3-1 (or the pseudogene TRBV3-2) with TRBJ1-1, with D tentatively TRBD1 (6 bases). V lost 6 bases and J 3 bases, leaving 17 bases between the germline ends. This CDR3 spans 15 amino acids. The germline V gene has CDR1 LGHDT and CDR2 YNNKEL (reference sequence). The CDR3 nucleotides are TGTGCCAGCAGAGATGAAGGGGGGGGAGACACTGAAGCTTTCTTT. It is translated as CASRDEGGGDTEAFF.

This clone was seen more than once but under ten times. A junction end diverges from the germline sequence, so it may reflect a read error. The rearrangement uses TRBV7-7 and TRBJ1-2; 9 bases line up with TRBD1. The V gene's germline CDR1 is SSHAT and CDR2 FNYEAQ (reference sequence). This CDR3 region has 16 residues. The CDR3 sequence is CASRLGGTGNVHGYTF. In DNA, the CDR3 is TGTGCTAGCAGACTAGGGGGGACAGGGAACGTCCATGGCTACACCTTC. The whole variable domain, remainder taken from reference TRBV7-7 and TRBJ1-2, is GAGVSQSPRYKVTKRGQDVTLRCDPISSHATLYWYQQALGQGPEFLTYFNYEAQPDKSGLPSDRFSAERPEGSISTLTIQRTEQRDSAMYRCASRLGGTGNVHGYTFGSGTRLTVV.

V gene TRBV11-1 combines with J gene TRBJ2-2; D perhaps matches TRBD2 (5 bases). This CDR3 region has 16 residues. Germline CDR1 and CDR2: SGHAT and FQDESV (reference sequence). V shed 7 bases and J shed 7 bases, with 22 bases lying between them. The CDR3 bases are TGTGCCAGCAATATGCGGAGGTGGTCCGTTCACGGGGAGCTGTTTTTT. It codes for CASNMRRWSVHGELFF.

V gene TRBV18 combines with J gene TRBJ2-3; TRBD2 matches at 7 bases. CDR1 and CDR2 (germline): KGHSH, LQKENI. The CDR3 has 15 amino acids. V lost 2 bases and J lost 3; bases outside the gene matches: 5. For the CDR3, the DNA is TGTGCCAGCTCACCAAGCGGGATTCGAACAGATACGCAGTATTTT. Encoded protein: CASSPSGIRTDTQYF. Based on the CDR3 plus reference TRBV18 and TRBJ2-3, the full variable domain is NAGVMQNPRHLVRRRGQEARLRCSPMKGHSHVYWYRQLPEEGLKFMVYLQKENIIDESGMPKERFSAEFPKEGPSILRIQQVVRGDSAAYFCASSPSGIRTDTQYFGPGTRLTVL.

This clone was recorded only once. The chain is built from TRBV9 and TRBJ2-3, with 16 bases that match TRBD2. The CDR3 loop spans 19 amino acids. With 0 bases clipped from V and 4 bases from J, the junction kept 8 bases outside the gene matches. Germline CDR1 reads SGDLS; CDR2 reads YYNGEE. CDR3 nucleotides: TGTGCCAGCAGCGTAGGAGCCGGGACTAGCGGGAGGGTCGCAGATACGCAGTATTTT. Translating it yields CASSVGAGTSGRVADTQYF.

The V gene is TRBV30, the J gene TRBJ2-6; D possibly corresponds to TRBD1 (5 bases). The V gene lost 2 bases and the J gene lost 1 base, with 9 bases spanning the gap. The CDR3 runs to 15 residues. In germline, CDR1 is GTSNPN, CDR2 SVGIG (reference sequence). The CDR3 DNA reads TGTGCCTGGAGTCTAGGGGTATCTGGGGCCAACGTCCTGACTTTC. Amino acid sequence: CAWSLGVSGANVLTF.

This chain uses TRBV19 with TRBJ1-1; 10 nucleotides line up with TRBD1. This CDR3 spans 16 amino acids. CDR1 and CDR2 (germline): LNHDA, SQIVND (reference sequence). Germline trimming cut 4 bases from V and 5 bases from J; bases unmatched to any gene: 10. CDR3 in amino acids: CASSTIAGQGRTEAFF. The CDR3, as DNA: TGTGCCAGTAGTACTATAGCGGGACAGGGGAGAACTGAAGCTTTCTTT.

This chain uses TRBV18 with TRBJ1-4, with D uncertain. Looked up from germline, CDR1 is KGHSH and CDR2 is LQKENI. This CDR3 spans 12 amino acids. V gave up 3 bases and J gave up 8 bases, with 7 bases separating them. CDR3 in amino acids: CASSPRREKLFF. The CDR3 nucleotides are TGTGCCAGCTCACCTCGGAGAGAAAAACTGTTTTTT.

This sequence joins TRBV19 and TRBJ1-6; D perhaps matches TRBD1 (6 bases). V lost 3 bases, J lost 17 bases, and 23 bases lay in between. The germline V gene encodes CDR1 LNHDA and CDR2 SQIVND (reference sequence). The CDR3 consists of 15 residues. The CDR3 coding sequence is TGTGCCAGTAGTATTCGGGGAAGTCGTCGGGAGGGGGTCCACTTT. It yields the protein CASSIRGSRREGVHF.

This clone was seen only once. The rearrangement joins TRBV7-9 to TRBJ1-6, with 7 bases aligning to TRBD1. The germline CDR1 and CDR2 sequences are SEHNR and FQNEAQ (reference sequence). CDR3 length: 14 residues. V dropped 2 bases and J dropped 10; count of bases not matched to a gene: 5. The CDR3 is CASSLNRGESPLHF. For the CDR3, the DNA is TGTGCCAGCAGCTTAAACAGGGGAGAATCACCCCTCCACTTT.

This chain joins TRBV10-3 and TRBJ2-3, with 7 bases that match TRBD1. The CDR3 has 15 residues. The germline V gene has CDR1 ENHRY and CDR2 SYGVKD. Trimming took 2 bases from V and 2 from J; bases not matched to a gene: 4. The CDR3 reads CAISERTGATDTQYF. The CDR3 DNA reads TGTGCCATCAGTGAGCGGACAGGAGCCACAGATACGCAGTATTTT.